Following are 15 T cell receptor beta chains from one sample sequenced in a study of blood T cell repertoires in COVID-19. The table came from immunoSEQ multiplex PCR; TCRdb's copy has only in-frame clones and leaves some out. The sample contains tens of thousands of clones, roughly 82% of which appear only once. Sequencing used peripheral blood. The receptor source for this set is a human donor in a cohort sampled during active COVID-19.

J is TRBJ2-7 and V is TRBV7-2; D is uncertain. V dropped 1 base and J dropped 6 bases, with 13 bases sitting between them. Germline lookup yields CDR1 SGHTA and CDR2 FQGNSA. The CDR3 contains 14 residues. The CDR3, as DNA: TGTGCCAGCAGCTTAGTGTGGCAGAACACCGAGCAGTACTTC. As protein: CASSLVWQNTEQYF.

The chain combines TRBV7-8 with TRBJ2-4; weak D call: TRBD2 (6 bases). The V and J ends lost 5 bases and 8 bases respectively, with 22 bases between them. Looked up from germline, CDR1 is SGHVS and CDR2 is FQNEAQ. The CDR3 length is 16 residues. The CDR3 is CASSEGLWRREDIQYF. The DNA for the CDR3 is TGTGCCAGCAGCGAAGGGCTGTGGCGGCGGGAAGACATTCAGTACTTC.

This chain uses TRBV28 with TRBJ1-5; 7 nucleotides line up with TRBD1. The CDR3 is 16 amino acids. Trimming took 3 bases from V and 3 from J; bases not matched to a gene: 8. CDR1 is MDHEN, CDR2 SYDVKM, per germline. CDR3 loop: CASSFIPGGSNQPQHF. Here the CDR3 DNA reads TGTGCCAGCAGTTTTATTCCAGGGGGGTCCAATCAGCCCCAGCATTTT.

Here the CDR3 DNA reads TGTGCCAGCAGTCCTACAGGGTGGCCGACCTACGAGCAGTACTTC. The encoded protein is CASSPTGWPTYEQYF. The gene calls are TRBV3-1 (or the pseudogene TRBV3-2) and TRBJ2-7; D perhaps matches TRBD1 (6 bases). V lost 6 bases and J lost 2, with 17 bases in between. CDR1 and CDR2 from the germline V gene are LGHDT and YNNKEL (reference sequence). The CDR3 has 15 residues.

V and J are TRBV5-1 and TRBJ1-2, with TRBD1 as a possible D gene (6 bases). CDR1 and CDR2 from the germline V gene are SGHRS and YFSETQ. This CDR3 is built from 16 residues. The V end lost 3 bases, the J end lost 2 bases, and 17 bases lay between the germline ends. The CDR3 region has the DNA TGCGCCAGCAGCTCTTTCGTCGGGGACAAGAACTATGGCTACACCTTC. Translated: CASSSFVGDKNYGYTF.

The V and J genes are TRBV6-2 or TRBV6-3 and TRBJ2-3; the match to TRBD2 covers 9 bases. Germline CDR1 is MNHEY and CDR2 is SVGEGT. J was trimmed by 5 bases and V by 5 bases; bases with no gene match: 8. The CDR3 extends over 15 amino acids. The CDR3 nucleotides are TGTGCCAGCAGTAGGCGGGGGGGAGAGGGAGATACGCAGTATTTT. Translating gives CASSRRGGEGDTQYF.

This rearrangement joins TRBV19 to TRBJ1-1, with 9 bases identical to TRBD1. The J segment lost 11 bases and the V segment lost 4 bases, leaving 11 bases of the junction unmatched. Germline loops: CDR1 LNHDA, CDR2 SQIVND (reference sequence). This CDR3 region has 14 residues. The CDR3 protein is CASSTTGTGRMAFF. The DNA for the CDR3 is TGTGCCAGTAGTACCACCGGGACAGGGAGAATGGCTTTCTTT.

This clone was seen a handful of times. V usage is TRBV7-2 and J usage is TRBJ1-4; the D is unclear. Trimming stripped 5 bases from V and 4 bases from J, with 11 bases between. The CDR3 has 14 residues. Germline V lookup: CDR1 SGHTA, CDR2 FQGNSA. CDR3 bases: TGTGCCAGCAGCATAGACACCTTTAATGAAAAACTGTTTTTT. Its protein product is CASSIDTFNEKLFF.

The genes are TRBV5-6 and TRBJ1-4; 8 bases match TRBD1. Trimming cost V 3 bases and J 6 bases; bases outside gene matches: 10. The CDR3 is 16 residues long. From germline, CDR1 is SGHDT and CDR2 YYEEEE. CDR3 DNA: TGTGCCAGCAGCTCAGGCCCGGACAGGGTATATGAAAAACTGTTTTTT. Amino acid sequence: CASSSGPDRVYEKLFF.

The chain links TRBV5-4 to TRBJ1-2; D uncertain. V was trimmed by 0 bases and J by 8 bases, leaving 14 bases between them. The CDR3 spans 14 residues. The germline gives CDR1 SGHNT, CDR2 YYREEE (reference sequence). The CDR3 here is CASSLAQGLRGYTF. CDR3 nucleotide sequence: TGTGCCAGCAGCTTGGCTCAAGGCCTCAGGGGCTACACCTTC. Complete variable domain (other parts from reference TRBV5-4 and TRBJ1-2): ETGVTQSPTHLIKTRGQQVTLRCSSQSGHNTVSWYQQALGQGPQFIFQYYREEENGRGNFPPRFSGLQFPNYSSELNVNALELDDSALYLCASSLAQGLRGYTFGSGTRLTVV.

The chain links TRBV4-1 to TRBJ2-6, with D possibly being TRBD1 (5 bases). Germline V gene data show CDR1 as MGHRA and CDR2 as YSYEKL. This CDR3 has 14 residues. V was pared by 3 bases and J by 4 bases, with 7 bases between. CDR3 sequence reads: CASSQGLGANVLTF. CDR3 DNA: TGCGCCAGCAGCCAGGGGCTAGGGGCCAACGTCCTGACTTTC.

V is TRBV6-1 and J is TRBJ2-7, with TRBD1 matching over 7 bases. Germline V gives CDR1 MNHNS, CDR2 SASEGT. The CDR3 totals 15 residues. V dropped 2 bases and J dropped 2; count of bases not matched to a gene: 6. The CDR3 here is CASSEQGVTAYEQYF. The DNA of the CDR3 is TGTGCCAGCAGTGAACAGGGGGTCACGGCCTACGAGCAGTACTTC.

The chain uses TRBV6-6 and TRBJ1-2, with D possibly matching TRBD1 (5 bases). Trimming took off 2 bases at V and 0 bases at J, with 10 bases between the two ends. Germline CDR1 MNHNY, CDR2 SVGAGI (reference sequence). The CDR3 totals 15 residues. The CDR3 DNA is TGTGCCAGCAGTTACCCGGACACCACTAACTATGGCTACACCTTC. It is translated as CASSYPDTTNYGYTF.

The chain couples TRBV19 to TRBJ2-3; D perhaps matches TRBD2 (6 bases). Per germline, CDR1 LNHDA and CDR2 SQIVND (reference sequence). This CDR3 region has 15 residues. Trimming left V 5 bases short and J 1 base short, with 13 bases between. The CDR3 spells CASSATRGGTDTQYF. CDR3 bases: TGTGCCAGTAGTGCGACTAGGGGAGGCACAGATACGCAGTATTTT.

The chain uses TRBV4-2 and TRBJ2-3; 13 nucleotides agree with TRBD2. Losses at the gene ends were 0 bases for V and 6 bases for J; bases not matched to a gene: 9. The CDR3 extends over 18 amino acids. CDR1 LGHNA and CDR2 YNFKEQ come from the germline V gene. The CDR3 sequence: CASSQETSGRLWPDTQYF. CDR3 coding DNA: TGTGCCAGCAGCCAAGAGACTAGCGGGAGGTTATGGCCGGATACGCAGTATTTT.